This T cell receptor beta chain was identified in a study of blood T cell repertoires in COVID-19. The repertoire was sequenced with immunoSEQ multiplex PCR; TCRdb's copy has only in-frame clones and lacks some. The data hold hundreds of thousands of clones, with 89% observed a single time. The CDR3 runs 15 residues. The germline V gene has CDR1 KGHDR and CDR2 SFDVKD. Unmatched junction bases numbered 8, after V lost 7 bases and J lost 5 bases. This clone was counted a single time. The TCR originated in a man in his 60s who had recovered from COVID-19. Source material: peripheral blood. The chain uses TRBV24-1 and TRBJ2-1, with TRBD2 identical over 9 bases. CDR3 residues: CATSDTGTSNNEQFF. For the CDR3, the DNA is TGTGCCACCAGCGATACCGGGACTAGCAACAATGAGCAGTTCTTC.